Listed below are T cell receptor beta chains from one sample, sequenced in a study of radiation and T cells in renal cell carcinoma. Assay used: immunoSEQ multiplex PCR; TCRdb lists only in-frame clones, some missing. Among about 26,000 clones listed, around 85% were seen once. This material consisted of blood, taken from a patient whose treatment included radiotherapy and nephrectomy. The receptor source for this set is a man in his 60s with renal cell carcinoma. CDR3s include the opening cysteine and the closing phenylalanine or tryptophan.

V gene	J gene	CDR3 protein
TRBV13	TRBJ2-2	CASSRRLADTGELFF
TRBV6-5	TRBJ2-7	CASNYIGQGVYEQYF
TRBV11-3	TRBJ1-3	CASSLDWWVPISGNTIYF
TRBV9	TRBJ2-2	CASSSPLGANTGELFF
TRBV19	TRBJ1-1	CASSIAPGPPEAFF
TRBV2	TRBJ1-2	CASSVGTGGNYGYTF
TRBV7-2	TRBJ2-7	CASSRAPYEQYF
TRBV5-5	TRBJ2-4	CASSLYGDRELAKNIQYF
TRBV2	TRBJ1-1	CASSWGQATEAFF
TRBV11-2	TRBJ2-1	CASSLMFGAGVPPEQFF
TRBV5-6	TRBJ2-7	CASSEQGGRNEQYF
TRBV9	TRBJ1-2	CASSVAQGLGGYTF
TRBV9	TRBJ2-1	CASSVAPSGSSTEQFF
TRBV30	TRBJ2-5	CAWRQGKTQYF
TRBV9	TRBJ1-1	CASSPAGGGTEAFF
TRBV10-3	TRBJ2-2	CAIKPSGGGTGELFF
TRBV25-1	TRBJ2-1	CASSSSGTTNEQFF
TRBV2	TRBJ1-4	CASSDGTANEKLFF
TRBV6-5	TRBJ1-1	CASSYRTGDYEAFF
TRBV7-2	TRBJ2-1	CASSLALANNEQFF
TRBV5-1	TRBJ1-2	CASSQSADPNGYTF
TRBV6-1	TRBJ1-1	CASSDFSMNTEAFF
TRBV5-4	TRBJ2-3	CASSIPGQGAGDTQYF
TRBV10-3	TRBJ1-2	CAIRKDRTDYGYTF
TRBV16	TRBJ2-1	CASSQSWEHNEQFF
TRBV23-1	TRBJ2-1	CASSQSIIERSSYNEQFF
TRBV20-1	TRBJ2-1	CSAPLPHEQFF
TRBV12-5	TRBJ2-7	CASASIVAAFYEQYF
TRBV21-1	TRBJ2-4	CASRAGVYIQYF
TRBV19	TRBJ2-7	CASRPRDRAYEQYF
TRBV4-2	TRBJ2-7	CASSQAASGTYEQYF
TRBV15	TRBJ2-3	CATSRSTDTQYF
TRBV2	TRBJ2-7	CASRVTGTGSYEQYF
TRBV6-5	TRBJ2-1	CASSYKGGVYNEQFF